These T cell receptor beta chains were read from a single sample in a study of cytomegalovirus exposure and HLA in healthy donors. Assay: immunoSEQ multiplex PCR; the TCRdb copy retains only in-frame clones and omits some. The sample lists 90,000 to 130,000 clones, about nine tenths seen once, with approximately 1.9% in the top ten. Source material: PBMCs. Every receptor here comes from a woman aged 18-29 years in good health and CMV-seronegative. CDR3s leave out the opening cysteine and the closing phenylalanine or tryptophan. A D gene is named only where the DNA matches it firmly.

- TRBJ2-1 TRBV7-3 ASSQTDGTASLF
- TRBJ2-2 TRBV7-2 ASSLDRTTLNTGELF
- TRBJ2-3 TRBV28 ASRKREDTQY
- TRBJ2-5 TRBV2 ASVRPRGQETQY
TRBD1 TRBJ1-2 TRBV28 ASSPGTGSYGYT
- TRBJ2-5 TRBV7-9 ASSLVAGVGETQY
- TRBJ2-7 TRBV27 ASSLSPGHSYEQY
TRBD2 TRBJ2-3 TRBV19 ASSTSAGVYTDTQY
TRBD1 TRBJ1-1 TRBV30 AWSQHRGAEAF
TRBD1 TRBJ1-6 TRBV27 ASSTLDRAGVSPLH
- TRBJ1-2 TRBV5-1 ASSPGTSSYGYT
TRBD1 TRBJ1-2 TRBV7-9 ASSDRQGIIYGYT
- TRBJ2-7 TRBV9 ASSDRTFTTPSYEQY
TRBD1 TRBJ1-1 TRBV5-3 ARSPTTGLVRTNTEAF
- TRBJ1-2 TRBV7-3 ASSLTGRDNYGYT
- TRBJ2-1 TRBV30 AWTAEGIYNEQF
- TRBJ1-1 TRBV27 ASSSYLGTEAF
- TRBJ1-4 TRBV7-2 ASSYPPVRGSEKLF
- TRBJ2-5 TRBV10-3 AISESAGQETQY
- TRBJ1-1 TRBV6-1 ASEESNTEAF
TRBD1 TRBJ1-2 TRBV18 ASSPTGVLFGYT
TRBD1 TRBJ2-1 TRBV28 ASFGRGTGYEQF
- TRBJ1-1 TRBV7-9 ASSSYTEAF
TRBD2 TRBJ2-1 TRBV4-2 ASSQDRSGGYNEQF
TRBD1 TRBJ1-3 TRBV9 ASSSQGGGNTIY
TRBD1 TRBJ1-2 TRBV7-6 ASSLVAGGSSYGYT
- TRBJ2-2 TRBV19 ASSERGTANTGELF
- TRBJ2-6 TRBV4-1 ASSQGQLFSGANVLT
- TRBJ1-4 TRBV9 ASSDFLGQLF
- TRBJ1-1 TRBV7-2 ASSIGVNTEAF
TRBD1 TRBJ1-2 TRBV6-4 ASSEGGQTSYGYT
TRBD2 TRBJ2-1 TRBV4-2 ASSQEGIAGEQF
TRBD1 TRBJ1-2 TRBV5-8 ASRVPGGGDPIYGYT
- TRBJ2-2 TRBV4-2 ASSRQSRETTGELF
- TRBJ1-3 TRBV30 AWSVQGSSGNTIY
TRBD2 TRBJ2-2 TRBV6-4 ASSELAGGRTGELF
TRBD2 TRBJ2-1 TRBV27 ASRSISLAGSQVLSYNEQF
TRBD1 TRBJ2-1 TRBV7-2 ASSPRQGTYNEQF
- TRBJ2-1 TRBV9 ASSDGGALDNEQF
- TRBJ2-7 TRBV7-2 ASKGPGDEQY
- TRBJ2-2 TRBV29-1 SVRGEGPGELF
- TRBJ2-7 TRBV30 AWNLQGTEQY
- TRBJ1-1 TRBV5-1 ASRWIEGEAF
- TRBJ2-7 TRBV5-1 ASSRRQDSYEQY
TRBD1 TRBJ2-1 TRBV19 ASRWRGTGERNEQF
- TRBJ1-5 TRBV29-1 MRQGGQPQH
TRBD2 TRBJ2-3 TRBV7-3 ASSLGRGSTDTQY
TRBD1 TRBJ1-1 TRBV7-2 ASSSTGQVNTEAF
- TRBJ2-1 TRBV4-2 ASSHQISGSYNEQF
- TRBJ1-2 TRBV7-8 ASSPRGADYGYT
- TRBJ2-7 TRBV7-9 ASSPPPVYEQY
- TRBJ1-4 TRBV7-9 ASSLVGTYDEKLF